The present T cell receptor (beta chain) was sequenced within a study of blood T cell repertoires in COVID-19. Assay used: immunoSEQ multiplex PCR; TCRdb lists only in-frame clones, some missing. The table has 190,000 or so clones, 85% to 90% seen once. The sequence came from a young woman who had recovered from COVID-19. Sequenced input: peripheral blood.

The CDR3 nucleotides are TGTGCCAGCAGCATCATCGGACAGGGAGAGACCCAGTACTTC. It is translated as CASSIIGQGETQYF. This chain joins TRBV11-1 and TRBJ2-5, with TRBD1 matching 8 bases. The CDR3 has 14 amino acids. Germline V gene lookup returns CDR1 SGHAT and CDR2 FQDESV (reference sequence). The junction had 6 bases not matched to a gene; V was cut back by 5 bases and J by 4 bases. The full variable domain, completed using reference TRBV11-1 and TRBJ2-5, is EAEVAQSPRYKITEKSQAVAFWCDPISGHATLYWYRQILGQGPELLVQFQDESVVDDSQLPKDRFSAERLKGVDSTLKIQPAELGDSAMYLCASSIIGQGETQYFGPGTRLLVL.